This TCR beta chain was obtained from a study of T-cell memory formation after mild COVID-19. V was cut by 1 base and J by 5 bases, with 15 bases left in between. Germline V gives CDR1 MGHRA, CDR2 YSYEKL. CDR3 length: 16 residues. Study results and caveats: Of the contracting clones, CD4+ ones lay mainly in CM and EM, and CD8+ ones in EMRA.

Worth noting for this clonotype: Its specificity is unknown.

TCRdb re-derived calls from the 5' RACE reads in MiXCR, one entry per CDR3 protein. The data contain a few hundred thousand distinct CDR3 sequences, 9.4% of them seen just once; the ten biggest clones take up 20% to 25%. This receptor was obtained from a man aged 18-30 years who had mild COVID-19 (a few samples of this study predate the infection). Cell type and time point are not known. The sequencing input was PBMCs or a T cell subset sorted from them (not recorded which). The chain uses TRBV4-1 and TRBJ2-1; D ambiguous. The CDR3 here is CASSQVPPPQDNEQFF. The CDR3 nucleotides read TGCGCCAGCAGCCAAGTGCCACCCCCTCAGGACAATGAGCAGTTCTTC.